Included here is one T cell receptor (beta chain) sequence, with context. The target of this receptor is not known. It has no much larger one-base neighbor in the sample; base qualities were not kept. The time point label, as the study defines it: about a year on ibrutinib. For TCR beta library preparation, roughly 2 micrograms of genomic DNA were extracted from the cryopreserved PBMCs. Longitudinal blood samples from CLL patients receiving ibrutinib monotherapy were subjected to high-throughput TCR beta sequencing. The patients took part in an open-label, single-center phase 2 trial of ibrutinib monotherapy. This entry comes from a study of cytotoxic CD8 clonotypes in ibrutinib-treated CLL (dated by TCRdb to about 2021). At the level of the whole study: In this cohort, around 15 patients were treatment-naive and approximately ten were relapsed/refractory, while roughly 18 had unmutated IGHV. Partial responses were observed in approximately 24 patients and complete responses in 2; after a median follow-up of about 69 months, remission was maintained in 14 patients and progression was observed in approximately 12. Response samples were obtained after a median of roughly eleven months of treatment, with a range of roughly 6 to 40 months. On average, each sample yielded 270,000 or so productive templates and 94,082 productive rearrangements. Of the 85 to 90 participants in the trial, approximately 25 had longitudinal samples available. Cryopreserved peripheral blood mononuclear cells were collected before treatment, at response, and at either disease progression or sustained remission. All remission and progressive disease samples were collected while patients were still receiving ibrutinib.

The goal of deep resolution MiSeq sequencing was a depth between 1 in 1 million and 1 in 200,000 T cells, and coverage averaged 10x per clonotype. The immunoSEQ hsTCRB Kit was used to generate TCR beta libraries. In the source study's methods: ImmunoSEQ Data Assistant and ImmunoSEQ Analyzer were used for data analysis, and V, D and J genes were assigned according to IMGT definitions. Clonality, which ranges from 0 to 1, was calculated as one minus the normalized Shannon entropy of productive rearrangement frequencies. Public clonotype analysis was restricted to overrepresented clonotypes comprising at least 0.05% of each patient's repertoire. Repertoires from some 13 age-matched healthy donors in immuneACCESS were used as clonality controls. TCRdb holds this immuneACCESS table with in-frame rearrangements only. Some clones are missing; in checked studies, unresolved V genes explain under half, and the rest has no known cause. V, J and clone size are those of that table, while D and trimming were read from the DNA. The sample has fewer than 70,000 clones on record, roughly 70% of them singletons. The top ten hold about 45% of the sample.

What the work shows at the level of the full study, not this receptor alone: Baseline clonality was found to be higher than that of age-matched healthy donors and was strongly correlated with circulating CD8+ T-cell counts. Sustained-remission and progressing patients did not have matched sampling times, and lymph node repertoires were not examined. Public clonotypes were rare and either contracted or stayed stable during treatment, and the rise in clonality at ibrutinib response reflected the expansion of private clonotypes. Clonality increased at ibrutinib response, stayed stable in sustained remission, and fell back toward baseline at progression.

Including the terminal cysteine and phenylalanine, the CDR3 comprises 16 residues. Only the CDR3 portion is preserved as DNA: 48 bases, with reading frame beginning at the first base. In the germline V gene, CDR1 corresponds to LGHNA and CDR2 to YNFKEQ. Clipping removes 2 bases from V and 0 bases from J, with 5 as the unmatched junction base count. The TCR sequence derives from a human donor with chronic lymphocytic leukemia. The sample in question was PBMCs, obtained after 12 months of ibrutinib treatment. The chain uses TRBV4-2 and TRBJ2-7, with 9 junctional bases fitting TRBD2. The DNA is as follows: TGTGCCAGCAGCCAAAATCTAGCGGGGAGCTCCTACGAGCAGTACTTC. This is translated as CASSQNLAGSSYEQYF.